A single sample is the source of the 14 T cell receptor beta chains below, sequenced in a study of blood T cell repertoires in COVID-19. Sequencing used immunoSEQ multiplex PCR; TCRdb keeps in-frame clones, though not all of them. The sample carries 150,000 to 170,000 clones, about 89% recorded once. What was sequenced was peripheral blood. Every receptor here comes from a man aged 45-65 years with acute or convalescent COVID-19.

This chain connects TRBV2 to TRBJ2-5, with 15 bases that match TRBD2. V gave up 6 bases and J gave up 4 bases; unmatched junction bases: 12. The CDR3 totals 18 residues. Germline CDR1 and CDR2: SNHLY and FYNNEI. This chain's CDR3 is CASSVTGLAGGPRETQYF. In nucleotides, the CDR3 is TGTGCCAGCAGCGTAACAGGACTAGCGGGAGGGCCGCGAGAGACCCAGTACTTC.

A few counts support this clone. The genes are TRBV6-1 and TRBJ1-6; 8 nucleotides align to TRBD1. Germline-derived CDR1 and CDR2 are MNHNS and SASEGT. J gave up 9 bases and V 2 bases, and 3 bases lay outside the gene matches. The CDR3 contains 14 residues. CDR3 sequence: CASSERTGRSPLHF. The CDR3, as DNA: TGTGCCAGCAGTGAACGGACAGGGCGTTCACCCCTCCACTTT.

The rearrangement joins TRBV6-2 or TRBV6-3 to TRBJ2-1, with TRBD1 as a possible D gene (6 bases). The germline CDR1 and CDR2 sequences are MNHEY and SVGEGT. This CDR3 has 14 residues. The germline V and J ends were trimmed by 0 bases and 9 bases, with 12 bases remaining between them. The CDR3 sequence: CASSYSIEGVEQFF. The CDR3 region has the DNA TGTGCCAGCAGTTACTCAATCGAGGGGGTTGAGCAGTTCTTC.

This sequence joins TRBV20-1 and TRBJ2-3; 9 bases match TRBD2. Germline loops: CDR1 DFQATT, CDR2 SNEGSKA (reference sequence). The ends lost 3 bases at V and 0 bases at J; junction bases unmatched: 4. The length of the CDR3 is 15 residues. The CDR3 loop reads CSASIAGDSTDTQYF. For the CDR3, the DNA is TGCAGTGCTAGTATAGCGGGGGATAGCACAGATACGCAGTATTTT.

The chain uses TRBV4-3 and TRBJ1-1; D is unresolved. The germline V gene encodes CDR1 LGHNA and CDR2 YSLEER. V was cut by 0 bases and J by 0 bases, with 5 bases left in between. The CDR3 runs to 14 residues. The CDR3 reads CASSQDGMNTEAFF. The CDR3, as DNA: TGCGCCAGCAGCCAAGACGGGATGAACACTGAAGCTTTCTTT.

The chain carries TRBV6-2 or TRBV6-3 and TRBJ2-5; 9 positions match TRBD1. V lost 5 bases to trimming and J lost 5 bases; unmatched junction nucleotides: 6. Germline V gene sequence: CDR1 MNHEY, CDR2 SVGEGT. The CDR3 loop spans 14 amino acids. CDR3 coding DNA: TGTGCCAGCAGTCAACAGGGGGCGCAGGAGACCCAGTACTTC. It codes for CASSQQGAQETQYF.

As concerns this clone: The sample holds other DNA sequences that translate to the same CDR3. This rearrangement joins TRBV7-3 to TRBJ1-1; 7 nucleotides align to TRBD1. The V and J ends lost 5 bases and 1 base, in that order; junction bases with no gene match: 1. Germline V gene sequence: CDR1 SGHTA, CDR2 FQGTGA. This CDR3 is built from 13 residues. The CDR3 spells CASSRDRNTEAFF. In DNA form, the CDR3 reads TGTGCCAGCAGCAGGGACAGGAACACTGAAGCTTTCTTT. Filled out from reference TRBV7-3 and TRBJ1-1, the complete variable domain reads GAGVSQTPSNKVTEKGKYVELRCDPISGHTALYWYRQSLGQGPEFLIYFQGTGAADDSGLPNDRFFAVRPEGSVSTLKIQRTERGDSAVYLCASSRDRNTEAFFGQGTRLTVV.

The CDR3 sequence is CASSKGHNSNQPQHF. The CDR3 bases are TGTGCCAGTAGTAAGGGACACAATAGCAATCAGCCCCAGCATTTT. This chain connects TRBV19 to TRBJ1-5, with D possibly matching TRBD1 (6 bases). The V end was cut by 4 bases, the J end by 0 bases, with 10 bases between. This CDR3 region has 15 residues. The germline gives CDR1 LNHDA, CDR2 SQIVND (reference sequence).

This clone was recorded only once. A junction end diverges from the germline sequence, so it may reflect a read error. The V gene is TRBV15, the J gene TRBJ2-7; 9 nucleotides match TRBD2. The germline V gene has CDR1 LNHNV and CDR2 YYDKDF (reference sequence). This CDR3 is 16 amino acids long. The CDR3 sequence is CATSRDQAGGTYDQYF. CDR3 in DNA: TGTGCCACCAGCAGAGATCAGGCGGGAGGGACTTACGACCAGTACTTC.

The chain couples TRBV29-1 to TRBJ2-5; D might be TRBD2 (6 bases). From germline, CDR1 is SQVTM and CDR2 ANQGSEA. Trimming stripped 8 bases from V and 1 base from J, with 23 bases between. The CDR3 is made up of 16 amino acids. The CDR3, as DNA: TGCAGCTCAAGGACGCGGGGAGCACCCTTCCAAGAGACCCAGTACTTC. Protein product: CSSRTRGAPFQETQYF.

The V gene is TRBV27, the J gene TRBJ2-3, with 8 positions matching TRBD2. V was pared by 5 bases and J by 1 base, with 8 bases of the junction left unmatched. CDR1 MNHEY and CDR2 SMNVEV come from the germline V gene (reference sequence). This CDR3 region has 16 residues. The CDR3 coding sequence is TGTGCCAGCAGTCTCCCCGGGAGGGGAGGCACAGATACGCAGTATTTT. Amino acids: CASSLPGRGGTDTQYF.

The chain carries TRBV12-3 or TRBV12-4 and TRBJ2-2; no firm D call. The CDR3 is 12 residues long. The ends were cut back, 7 bases at V and 0 bases at J, with 3 bases in the middle. In DNA form, the CDR3 reads TGTGCCAGCACTACGAACACCGGGGAGCTGTTTTTT. Amino acids: CASTTNTGELFF.

The V and J genes are TRBV5-5 and TRBJ2-2; the match to TRBD2 covers 11 bases. Germline V gene lookup returns CDR1 SGHKS and CDR2 YYEKEE (reference sequence). With 4 bases clipped from V and 7 bases from J, the junction kept 9 bases outside the gene matches. The CDR3 consists of 16 residues. The CDR3 sequence: CASSGETSGTDGELFF. CDR3 nucleotide sequence: TGTGCCAGCAGCGGCGAGACTAGCGGGACCGACGGGGAGCTGTTTTTT.

The V gene is TRBV11-2, the J gene TRBJ1-1, with D tentatively TRBD1 (5 bases). The germline V gene has CDR1 SGHAT and CDR2 FQNNGV. CDR3 length: 15 amino acids. The V end was cut by 3 bases, the J end by 4 bases, with 15 bases between. The CDR3 sequence: CASSLWGGAITEAFF. The CDR3 region has the DNA TGTGCCAGCAGCTTGTGGGGAGGGGCGATCACTGAAGCTTTCTTT.